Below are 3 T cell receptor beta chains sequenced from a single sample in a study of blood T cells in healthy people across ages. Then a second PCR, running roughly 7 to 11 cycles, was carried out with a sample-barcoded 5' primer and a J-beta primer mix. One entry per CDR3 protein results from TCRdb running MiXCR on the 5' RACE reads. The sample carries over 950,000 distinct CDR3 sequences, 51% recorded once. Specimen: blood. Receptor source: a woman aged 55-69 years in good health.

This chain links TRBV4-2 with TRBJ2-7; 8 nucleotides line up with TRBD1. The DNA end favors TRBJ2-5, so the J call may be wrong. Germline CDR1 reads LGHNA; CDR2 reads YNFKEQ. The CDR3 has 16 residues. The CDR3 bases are TGTGCCAGCAGCCAAGATTCGGCGACAGGGGTGGAGACCCAGTACTTC. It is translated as CASSQDSATGVETQYF.

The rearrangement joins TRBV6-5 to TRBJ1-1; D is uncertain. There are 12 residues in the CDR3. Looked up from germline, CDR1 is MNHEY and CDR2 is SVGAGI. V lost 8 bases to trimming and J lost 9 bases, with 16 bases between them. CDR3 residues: CASEDSRTKAFF. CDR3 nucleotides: TGTGCCAGCGAAGACTCGAGAACTAAAGCTTTCTTT.

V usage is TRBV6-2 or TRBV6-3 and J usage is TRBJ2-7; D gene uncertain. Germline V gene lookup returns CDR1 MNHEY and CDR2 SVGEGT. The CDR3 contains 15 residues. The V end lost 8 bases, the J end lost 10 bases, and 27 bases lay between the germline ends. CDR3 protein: CASQIGRANVLGQYF. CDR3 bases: TGTGCCAGCCAAATAGGACGAGCAAACGTCTTGGGCCAGTACTTC.